This entry features one T cell receptor (beta chain) sequence. This record belongs to a study of T cell responses to AZD1222 COVID-19 vaccine. The protocol was immunoSEQ multiplex PCR, while the TCRdb copy is restricted to in-frame clones and leaves out a portion. The repertoire holds 80,000 or so clones, roughly four fifths seen once, with approximately 2.8% in the top ten. Germline V gene data show CDR1 as LNHDA and CDR2 as SQIVND (reference sequence). V lost 4 bases and J 4 bases, leaving 13 bases between the germline ends. The CDR3 is made up of 15 amino acids. This TCR came from an adult in good health. The chain employs TRBV19 and TRBJ1-4; a possible D gene is TRBD1 (5 bases). Sequenced material: peripheral blood, taken on day 0 of AZD1222 vaccination. The DNA of the CDR3 is TGTGCCAGTAGTAGTTTCGGGGCCCTTAATGAAAAACTGTTTTTT. Translation: CASSSFGALNEKLFF.